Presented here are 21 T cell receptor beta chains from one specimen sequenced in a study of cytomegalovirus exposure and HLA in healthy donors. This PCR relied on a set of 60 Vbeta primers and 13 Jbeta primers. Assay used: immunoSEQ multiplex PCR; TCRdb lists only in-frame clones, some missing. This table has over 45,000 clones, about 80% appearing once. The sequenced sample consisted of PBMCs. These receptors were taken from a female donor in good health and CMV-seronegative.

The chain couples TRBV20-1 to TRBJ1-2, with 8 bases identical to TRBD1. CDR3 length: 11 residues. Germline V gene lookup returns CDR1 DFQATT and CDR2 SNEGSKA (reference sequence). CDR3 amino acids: CSATGAYGYTF. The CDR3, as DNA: TGCAGCGCGACAGGGGCCTATGGCTACACCTTC.

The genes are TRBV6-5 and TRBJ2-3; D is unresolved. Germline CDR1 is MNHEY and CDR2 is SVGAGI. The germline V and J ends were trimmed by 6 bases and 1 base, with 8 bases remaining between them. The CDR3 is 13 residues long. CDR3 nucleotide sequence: TGTGCCAGCAGGGCCAGCGGCACAGATACGCAGTATTTT. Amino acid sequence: CASRASGTDTQYF.

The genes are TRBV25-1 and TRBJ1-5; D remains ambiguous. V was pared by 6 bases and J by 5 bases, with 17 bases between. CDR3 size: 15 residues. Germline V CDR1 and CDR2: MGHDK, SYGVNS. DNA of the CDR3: TGTGCCAGCAGGGAGGGTGGGAGTGGAGATCAGCCCCAGCATTTT. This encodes CASREGGSGDQPQHF.

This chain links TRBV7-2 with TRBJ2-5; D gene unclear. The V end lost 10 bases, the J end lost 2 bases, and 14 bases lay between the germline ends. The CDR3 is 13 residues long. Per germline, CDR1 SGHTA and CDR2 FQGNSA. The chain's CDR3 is CATSETNQETQYF. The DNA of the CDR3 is TGTGCCACCTCGGAGACGAATCAAGAGACCCAGTACTTC.

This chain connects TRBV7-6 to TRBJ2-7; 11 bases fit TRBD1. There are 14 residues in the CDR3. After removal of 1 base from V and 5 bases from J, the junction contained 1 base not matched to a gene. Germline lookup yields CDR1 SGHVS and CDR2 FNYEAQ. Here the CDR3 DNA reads TGTGCCAGCAGCTTAGGGACAGGGGGCAACGAGCAGTACTTC. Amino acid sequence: CASSLGTGGNEQYF.

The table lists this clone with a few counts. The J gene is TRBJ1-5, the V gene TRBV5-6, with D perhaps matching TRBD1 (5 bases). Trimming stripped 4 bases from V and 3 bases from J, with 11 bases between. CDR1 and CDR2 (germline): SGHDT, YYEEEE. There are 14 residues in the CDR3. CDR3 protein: CASSTYRNNQPQHF. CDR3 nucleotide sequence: TGTGCCAGCAGCACCTACAGGAACAATCAGCCCCAGCATTTT.

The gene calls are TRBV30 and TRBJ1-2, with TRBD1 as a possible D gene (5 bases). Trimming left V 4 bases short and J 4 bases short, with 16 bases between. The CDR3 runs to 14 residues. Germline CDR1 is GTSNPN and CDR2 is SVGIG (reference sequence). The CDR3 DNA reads TGTGCCTGGACACAGAACAGGAAATCCTATGGCTACACCTTC. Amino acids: CAWTQNRKSYGYTF. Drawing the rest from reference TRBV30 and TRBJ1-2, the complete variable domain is SQTIHQWPATLVQPVGSPLSLECTVEGTSNPNLYWYRQAAGRGLQLLFYSVGIGQISSEVPQNLSASRPQDRQFILSSKKLLLSDSGFYLCAWTQNRKSYGYTFGSGTRLTVV.

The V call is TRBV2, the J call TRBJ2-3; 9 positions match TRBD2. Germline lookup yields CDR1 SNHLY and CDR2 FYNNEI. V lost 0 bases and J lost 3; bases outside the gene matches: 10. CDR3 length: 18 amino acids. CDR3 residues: CASSEASGGLIGTDTQYF. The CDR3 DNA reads TGTGCCAGCAGTGAAGCTAGCGGGGGCCTAATAGGGACAGATACGCAGTATTTT.

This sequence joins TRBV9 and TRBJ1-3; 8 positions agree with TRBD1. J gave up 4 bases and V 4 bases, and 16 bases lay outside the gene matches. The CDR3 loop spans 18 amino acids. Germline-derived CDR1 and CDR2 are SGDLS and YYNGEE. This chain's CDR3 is CASSPDRTGRDPGNTIYF. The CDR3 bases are TGTGCCAGCAGCCCCGATCGGACAGGGAGAGATCCGGGAAACACCATATATTTT.

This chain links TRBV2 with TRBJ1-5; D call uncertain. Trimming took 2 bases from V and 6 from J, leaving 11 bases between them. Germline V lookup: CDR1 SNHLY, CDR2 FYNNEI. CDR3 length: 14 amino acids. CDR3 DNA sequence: TGTGCCAGCAGTGAACCCCCCCGGGGTCAGCCCCAGCATTTT. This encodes CASSEPPRGQPQHF.

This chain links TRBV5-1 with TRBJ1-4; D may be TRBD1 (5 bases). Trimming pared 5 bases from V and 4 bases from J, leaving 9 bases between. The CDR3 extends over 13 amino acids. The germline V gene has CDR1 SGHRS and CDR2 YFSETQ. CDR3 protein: CASRGQINEKLFF. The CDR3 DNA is TGCGCCAGCAGGGGGCAGATTAATGAAAAACTGTTTTTT.

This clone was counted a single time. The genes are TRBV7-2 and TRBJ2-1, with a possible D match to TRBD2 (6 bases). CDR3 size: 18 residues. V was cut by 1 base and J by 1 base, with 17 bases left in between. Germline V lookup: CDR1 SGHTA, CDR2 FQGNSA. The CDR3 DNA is TGTGCCAGCAGCTTAGGCAGTGGCGGGGCATGGTCCTACAATGAGCAGTTCTTC. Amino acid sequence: CASSLGSGGAWSYNEQFF. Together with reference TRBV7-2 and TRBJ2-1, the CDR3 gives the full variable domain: GAGVSQSPSNKVTEKGKDVELRCDPISGHTALYWYRQSLGQGLEFLIYFQGNSAPDKSGLPSDRFSAERTGGSVSTLTIQRTQQEDSAVYLCASSLGSGGAWSYNEQFFGPGTRLTVL.

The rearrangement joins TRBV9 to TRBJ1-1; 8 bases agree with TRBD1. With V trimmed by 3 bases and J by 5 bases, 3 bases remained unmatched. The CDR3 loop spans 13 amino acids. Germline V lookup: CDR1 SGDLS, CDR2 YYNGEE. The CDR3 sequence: CASSEHRGTEAFF. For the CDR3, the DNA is TGTGCCAGCAGCGAACACAGGGGGACTGAAGCTTTCTTT.

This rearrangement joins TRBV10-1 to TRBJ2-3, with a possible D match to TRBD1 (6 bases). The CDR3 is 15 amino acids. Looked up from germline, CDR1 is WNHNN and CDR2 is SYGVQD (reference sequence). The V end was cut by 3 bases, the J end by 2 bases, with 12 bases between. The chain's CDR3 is CASSDGRGFTDTQYF. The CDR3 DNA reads TGCGCCAGCAGTGATGGCAGGGGATTCACAGATACGCAGTATTTT.

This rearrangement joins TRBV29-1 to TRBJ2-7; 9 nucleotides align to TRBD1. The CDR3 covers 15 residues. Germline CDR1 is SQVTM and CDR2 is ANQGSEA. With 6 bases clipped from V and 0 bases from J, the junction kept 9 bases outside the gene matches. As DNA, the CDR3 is TGCAGCGTGTGCCCCGGGACAGGGCCCTCCTACGAGCAGTACTTC. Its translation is CSVCPGTGPSYEQYF.

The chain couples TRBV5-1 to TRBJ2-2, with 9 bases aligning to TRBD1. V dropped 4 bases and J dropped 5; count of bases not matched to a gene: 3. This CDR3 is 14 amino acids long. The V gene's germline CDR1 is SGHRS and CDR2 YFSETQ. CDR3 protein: CASSPTGGTGELFF. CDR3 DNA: TGCGCCAGCAGCCCGACAGGGGGGACCGGGGAGCTGTTTTTT.

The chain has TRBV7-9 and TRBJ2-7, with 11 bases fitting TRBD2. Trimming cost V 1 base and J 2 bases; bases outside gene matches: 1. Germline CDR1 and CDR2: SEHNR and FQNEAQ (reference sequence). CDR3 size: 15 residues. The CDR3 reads CASSLGLAGPYEQYF. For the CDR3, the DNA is TGTGCCAGCAGCTTAGGACTAGCGGGGCCCTACGAGCAGTACTTC.

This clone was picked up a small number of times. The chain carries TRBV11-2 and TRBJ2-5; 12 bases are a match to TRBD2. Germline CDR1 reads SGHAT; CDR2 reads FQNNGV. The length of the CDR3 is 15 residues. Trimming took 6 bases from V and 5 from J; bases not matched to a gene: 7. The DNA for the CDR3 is TGTGCCAGCAGGTTACTAGCGGGGGGCGAGGAGACCCAGTACTTC. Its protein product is CASRLLAGGEETQYF.

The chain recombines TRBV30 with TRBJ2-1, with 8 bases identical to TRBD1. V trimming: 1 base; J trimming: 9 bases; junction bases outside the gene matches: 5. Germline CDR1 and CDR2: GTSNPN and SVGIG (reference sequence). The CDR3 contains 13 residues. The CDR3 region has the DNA TGTGCCTGGAGTGGTCGGACAGGGACTGAGCAGTTCTTC. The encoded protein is CAWSGRTGTEQFF.

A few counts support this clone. Written as DNA, the CDR3 is TGTGCCAGCAGCTTATTCCCTGTTCCTCCAGGCACTGAAGCTTTCTTT. Translation: CASSLFPVPPGTEAFF. The chain employs TRBV7-3 and TRBJ1-1, with unresolved D. The CDR3 length is 16 residues. Trimming took 2 bases from V and 4 from J, leaving 17 bases between them. CDR1 is SGHTA, CDR2 FQGTGA, per germline. The full variable domain, completed using reference TRBV7-3 and TRBJ1-1, is GAGVSQTPSNKVTEKGKYVELRCDPISGHTALYWYRQSLGQGPEFLIYFQGTGAADDSGLPNDRFFAVRPEGSVSTLKIQRTERGDSAVYLCASSLFPVPPGTEAFFGQGTRLTVV.

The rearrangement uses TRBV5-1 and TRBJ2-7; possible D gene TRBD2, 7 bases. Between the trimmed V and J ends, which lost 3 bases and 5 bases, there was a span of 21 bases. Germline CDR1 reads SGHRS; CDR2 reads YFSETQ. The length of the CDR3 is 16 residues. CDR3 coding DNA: TGCGCCAGCAGCTACCATACAGGGAGGGTTAACCACGAGCAGTACTTC. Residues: CASSYHTGRVNHEQYF.